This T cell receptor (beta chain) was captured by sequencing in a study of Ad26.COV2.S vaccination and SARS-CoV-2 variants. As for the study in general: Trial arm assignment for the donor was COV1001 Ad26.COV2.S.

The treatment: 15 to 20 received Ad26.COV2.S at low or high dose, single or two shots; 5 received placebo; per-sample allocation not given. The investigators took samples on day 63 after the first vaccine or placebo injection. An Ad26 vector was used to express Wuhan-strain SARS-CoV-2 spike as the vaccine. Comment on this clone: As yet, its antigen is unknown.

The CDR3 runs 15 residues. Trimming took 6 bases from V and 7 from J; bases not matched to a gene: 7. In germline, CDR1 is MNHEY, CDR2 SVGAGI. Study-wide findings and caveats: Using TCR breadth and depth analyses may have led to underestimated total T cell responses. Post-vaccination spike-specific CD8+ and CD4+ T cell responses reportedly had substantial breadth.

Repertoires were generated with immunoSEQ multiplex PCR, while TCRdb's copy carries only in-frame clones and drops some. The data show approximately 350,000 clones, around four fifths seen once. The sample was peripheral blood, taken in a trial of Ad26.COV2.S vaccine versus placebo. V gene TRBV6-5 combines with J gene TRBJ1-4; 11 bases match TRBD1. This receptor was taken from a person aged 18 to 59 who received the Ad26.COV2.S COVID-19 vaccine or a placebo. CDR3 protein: CASSKGGTGGEKLFF. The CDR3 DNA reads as TGTGCCAGCAGCAAGGGGGGGACAGGGGGTGAAAAACTGTTTTTT.